Following are 28 T cell receptor beta chains from one sample sequenced in a study of blood T cell repertoires in COVID-19. TCRdb keeps only in-frame clones here, not all; method: immunoSEQ multiplex PCR. The sample consists of about 400,000 clones, around 84% of them appearing once. Source material: peripheral blood. The receptors shown here come from a human donor in a cohort sampled during active COVID-19.

The rearrangement uses TRBV10-2 and TRBJ2-1; maybe TRBD2 (6 bases). Per the germline V gene, CDR1 is WSHSY and CDR2 is SAAADI. V was pared by 8 bases and J by 0 bases, with 11 bases between. This CDR3 is built from 14 residues. The CDR3 spells CASGRTDSYNEQFF. Written as DNA, the CDR3 is TGCGCCAGCGGGAGGACCGACTCCTACAATGAGCAGTTCTTC.

This chain uses TRBV2 with TRBJ1-1, with a tentative D call TRBD1 (6 bases). Germline V lookup: CDR1 SNHLY, CDR2 FYNNEI. The CDR3 totals 13 residues. The ends were cut back, 10 bases at V and 3 bases at J, with 15 bases in the middle. CDR3 residues: CAKGRGADTEAFF. The CDR3 nucleotides read TGTGCCAAGGGGCGGGGGGCGGACACTGAAGCTTTCTTT. Using reference TRBV2 and TRBJ1-1 for the parts outside the CDR3, the full variable domain is EPEVTQTPSHQVTQMGQEVILRCVPISNHLYFYWYRQILGQKVEFLVSFYNNEISEKSEIFDDQFSVERPDGSNFTLKIRSTKLEDSAMYFCAKGRGADTEAFFGQGTRLTVV.

The J gene is TRBJ2-2, the V gene TRBV2, with 9 bases that match TRBD1. Trimming removed 8 bases from V and 1 base from J; junction bases left unmatched: 5. The length of the CDR3 is 15 residues. Germline CDR1 reads SNHLY; CDR2 reads FYNNEI. The DNA of the CDR3 is TGTGCCAGCGAGATGGACAGGGGGAACACCGGGGAGCTGTTTTTT. As protein: CASEMDRGNTGELFF.

This clone was recorded a few times. The chain is built from TRBV6-2 or TRBV6-3 and TRBJ1-2; 9 bases match TRBD1. This CDR3 has 13 residues. The V gene end was trimmed by 4 bases and the J gene end by 8 bases; junction bases not matched to a gene: 5. Per germline, CDR1 MNHEY and CDR2 SVGEGT. CDR3 loop: CASSLQGARGYTF. CDR3 DNA: TGTGCCAGCAGTTTACAGGGGGCCCGGGGCTACACCTTC.

The chain links TRBV7-9 to TRBJ2-1; 13 bases align to TRBD2. Germline CDR1 SEHNR, CDR2 FQNEAQ (reference sequence). This CDR3 comprises 15 residues. After removal of 5 bases from V and 9 bases from J, the junction contained 7 bases not matched to a gene. The CDR3 DNA sequence: TGTGCCAGCAGCGTACTAGCGGGAGGGCCGGGTGAGCAGTTCTTC. This sequence encodes CASSVLAGGPGEQFF.

This chain links TRBV5-1 with TRBJ2-1, with 10 bases matching TRBD2. The germline CDR1 and CDR2 sequences are SGHRS and YFSETQ. V shed 5 bases and J 4 bases; nucleotides not matched to a gene: 6. This CDR3 region has 15 residues. CDR3 DNA: TGCGCCAGCAGACCCCTAGCGGGAGCTTACAATGAGCAGTTCTTC. It yields the protein CASRPLAGAYNEQFF.

The V and J genes are TRBV11-3 and TRBJ2-5; D might be TRBD1 (6 bases). V shed 4 bases and J shed 3 bases, with 6 bases lying between them. Germline CDR1 and CDR2: SGHNT and YENEEA. This CDR3 contains 12 residues. The CDR3 DNA reads TGTGCCAGCAGCTCAGGGGAAGAGACCCAGTACTTC. Translation gives CASSSGEETQYF.

The chain employs TRBV6-1 and TRBJ2-6; 9 bases are a match to TRBD1. The junction had 10 bases not matched to a gene; V was cut back by 4 bases and J by 0 bases. The germline CDR1 and CDR2 sequences are MNHNS and SASEGT. CDR3 length equals 19 residues. The chain's CDR3 is CASSAPPGQGRSGANVLTF. In DNA form, the CDR3 reads TGTGCCAGCAGTGCCCCCCCGGGACAGGGTCGCTCTGGGGCCAACGTCCTGACTTTC.

This chain links TRBV27 with TRBJ1-5, with 8 positions matching TRBD1. The V and J ends lost 2 bases and 3 bases, in that order; junction bases with no gene match: 9. CDR3 length: 17 amino acids. Germline CDR1 reads MNHEY; CDR2 reads SMNVEV (reference sequence). The CDR3 DNA reads as TGTGCCAGCAGTTTAAGGGGCCCGACAGGGGCCAATCAGCCCCAGCATTTT. Protein sequence: CASSLRGPTGANQPQHF.

V usage is TRBV5-1 and J usage is TRBJ2-6; D possibly corresponds to TRBD2 (5 bases). V shed 4 bases and J shed 3 bases, with 14 bases lying between them. This CDR3 contains 16 residues. From germline, CDR1 is SGHRS and CDR2 YFSETQ. The chain's CDR3 is CASSLVSGFGANVLTF. The CDR3 region has the DNA TGCGCCAGCAGCCTCGTCTCGGGATTTGGGGCCAACGTCCTGACTTTC. Variable domain in full (rest from reference TRBV5-1 and TRBJ2-6): KAGVTQTPRYLIKTRGQQVTLSCSPISGHRSVSWYQQTPGQGLQFLFEYFSETQRNKGNFPGRFSGRQFSNSRSEMNVSTLELGDSALYLCASSLVSGFGANVLTFGAGSRLTVL.

This clone occurred a few times. Written as DNA, the CDR3 is TGCGCCAGCAGCCCTACTCGGACTAGCGGTTGGAGCGAGCAGTACTTC. Translated, it gives CASSPTRTSGWSEQYF. The J gene is TRBJ2-7, the V gene TRBV4-1; 10 bases align to TRBD2. Trimming took 4 bases from V and 6 from J; bases not matched to a gene: 12. Germline V CDR1 and CDR2: MGHRA, YSYEKL. The CDR3 has 16 residues.

This clone came up a few times. The V call is TRBV6-5, the J call TRBJ1-2; unclear D gene. CDR1 MNHEY and CDR2 SVGAGI come from the germline V gene. Trimming took off 3 bases at V and 3 bases at J, with 5 bases between the two ends. The length of the CDR3 is 12 residues. CDR3 residues: CASSYTDYGYTF. As DNA, the CDR3 is TGTGCCAGCAGTTATACAGACTATGGCTACACCTTC.

The chain links TRBV15 to TRBJ2-5; tentative D call: TRBD2 (5 bases). CDR3 length equals 15 residues. Germline V gene lookup returns CDR1 LNHNV and CDR2 YYDKDF (reference sequence). Trimming removed 5 bases from V and 6 bases from J, with 19 bases in between. The CDR3 loop is CATSGKRTAGKTQYF. As DNA, the CDR3 is TGTGCCACCAGCGGGAAAAGGACGGCGGGCAAGACCCAGTACTTC.

The genes are TRBV9 and TRBJ2-1, with a tentative D call TRBD2 (7 bases). Between the trimmed V and J ends, which lost 3 bases and 8 bases, there was a span of 12 bases. The CDR3 is made up of 13 amino acids. The V gene's germline CDR1 is SGDLS and CDR2 YYNGEE. The chain's CDR3 is CASSGGGGDEQFF. The DNA for the CDR3 is TGTGCCAGCAGCGGAGGAGGGGGGGATGAGCAGTTCTTC. Supplemented by reference TRBV9 and TRBJ2-1, the full variable domain reads DSGVTQTPKHLITATGQRVTLRCSPRSGDLSVYWYQQSLDQGLQFLIQYYNGEERAKGNILERFSAQQFPDLHSELNLSSLELGDSALYFCASSGGGGDEQFFGPGTRLTVL.

The V call is TRBV4-1, the J call TRBJ2-7, with 8 bases fitting TRBD1. The V segment lost 2 bases and the J segment 3 bases; nucleotides outside the gene matches: 6. The CDR3 sequence is 15 residues long. Germline loops: CDR1 MGHRA, CDR2 YSYEKL. CDR3: CASSQTTGDIYEQYF. Written as DNA, the CDR3 is TGCGCCAGCAGCCAAACGACAGGGGATATCTACGAGCAGTACTTC.

The V call is TRBV10-3, the J call TRBJ2-1; 7 bases line up with TRBD1. V gave up 4 bases and J gave up 4 bases; unmatched junction bases: 1. The CDR3 length is 13 residues. Germline lookup yields CDR1 ENHRY and CDR2 SYGVKD. The CDR3 spells CAISGDSYNEQFF. The CDR3 bases are TGTGCCATCAGTGGGGACAGTTACAATGAGCAGTTCTTC.

The J gene is TRBJ2-2, the V gene TRBV3-1 (or the pseudogene TRBV3-2); tentatively, D is TRBD2 (5 bases). The CDR3 is made up of 15 amino acids. Germline V lookup: CDR1 LGHDT, CDR2 YNNKEL (reference sequence). V lost 4 bases and J lost 1, with 10 bases in between. The CDR3, as DNA: TGTGCCAGCAGCCCGAGACGGGGGAACACCGGGGAGCTGTTTTTT. Its protein is CASSPRRGNTGELFF.

This chain connects TRBV7-3 to TRBJ2-1; a possible D gene is TRBD1 (5 bases). The V end was cut by 6 bases, the J end by 7 bases, with 13 bases between. This CDR3 is 13 amino acids long. Germline-derived CDR1 and CDR2 are SGHTA and FQGTGA. This CDR3 reads CASSAGLENEQFF. The CDR3 region has the DNA TGTGCCAGCAGTGCAGGGTTGGAGAATGAGCAGTTCTTC.

The CDR3 nucleotides are TGTGCCAGCTCACCTGACTTGAAGGCCGACGGGTATGGCTACACCTTC. This encodes CASSPDLKADGYGYTF. The V gene is TRBV18, the J gene TRBJ1-2, with D uncertain. V was trimmed by 3 bases and J by 5 bases, leaving 19 bases between them. CDR3 length: 16 residues. Germline V gives CDR1 KGHSH, CDR2 LQKENI.

V gene TRBV6-5 combines with J gene TRBJ2-7, with 7 bases aligning to TRBD2. CDR1 and CDR2 from the germline V gene are MNHEY and SVGAGI. V was clipped by 9 bases and J by 5 bases; unmatched bases: 7. CDR3 size: 12 residues. This CDR3 is CASWGGDHEQYF. The CDR3, as DNA: TGTGCCAGTTGGGGAGGGGACCACGAGCAGTACTTC.

The chain couples TRBV19 to TRBJ1-2, with unresolved D. V lost 3 bases and J lost 0, with 11 bases in between. Germline V gene sequence: CDR1 LNHDA, CDR2 SQIVND (reference sequence). The CDR3 is 15 residues long. The CDR3 DNA reads TGTGCCAGTAGTATCGGAACGGAGCCTAACTATGGCTACACCTTC. Protein sequence: CASSIGTEPNYGYTF.

This clone was detected a few times. Written as DNA, the CDR3 is TGTGCCAGCAGCAAAGACAGGGACTATGGCTACACCTTC. Translation gives CASSKDRDYGYTF. The chain employs TRBV11-2 and TRBJ1-2, with 7 nucleotides matching TRBD1. The CDR3 has 13 residues. With 5 bases clipped from V and 3 bases from J, the junction kept 3 bases outside the gene matches. CDR1 SGHAT and CDR2 FQNNGV come from the germline V gene.

Remarks on this clone: The junction departs from the called germline gene at one end, perhaps through a read error. V gene TRBV9 combines with J gene TRBJ2-5, with D tentatively TRBD2 (5 bases). This CDR3 spans 13 amino acids. Germline-derived CDR1 and CDR2 are SGDLS and YYNGEE. In DNA form, the CDR3 reads TGTGCCAGCAGCGCGGCAGTGGACTCCCTGGCCCACTTC. This translates into CASSAAVDSLAHF.

This clone was counted only a few times. The CDR3 reads CAWSLVAAYEQYF. Written as DNA, the CDR3 is TGTGCCTGGAGCCTAGTGGCTGCCTACGAGCAGTACTTC. The chain carries TRBV30 and TRBJ2-7; no firm D call. The V end was cut by 3 bases, the J end by 2 bases, with 11 bases between. Germline V gene sequence: CDR1 GTSNPN, CDR2 SVGIG (reference sequence). The CDR3 has 13 residues.

The chain uses TRBV6-6 and TRBJ2-3; TRBD2 aligns across 10 bases. After removal of 2 bases from V and 4 bases from J, the junction contained 6 bases not matched to a gene. This CDR3 region has 16 residues. Germline CDR1 reads MNHNY; CDR2 reads SVGAGI (reference sequence). The CDR3 region is CASSYGLAGASDTQYF. CDR3 nucleotide sequence: TGTGCCAGCAGTTACGGGCTAGCGGGAGCCTCAGATACGCAGTATTTT.

This chain joins TRBV13 and TRBJ1-2, with 8 bases that match TRBD1. With V trimmed by 5 bases and J by 3 bases, 5 bases remained unmatched. The CDR3 covers 14 residues. Looked up from germline, CDR1 is PRHDT and CDR2 is FYEKMQ (reference sequence). The CDR3 region is CASSEDRADYGYTF. The CDR3 DNA follows: TGTGCCAGCAGCGAGGACAGGGCGGACTATGGCTACACCTTC.

The chain uses TRBV5-1 and TRBJ2-1, with 10 bases identical to TRBD1. Germline CDR1 SGHRS, CDR2 YFSETQ. The J segment lost 1 base and the V segment lost 4 bases, leaving 8 bases of the junction unmatched. This CDR3 contains 17 residues. The CDR3 region has the DNA TGCGCCAGCAGCGAGCACGACAGGGGGCTTTCCTACAATGAGCAGTTCTTC. This gives the protein CASSEHDRGLSYNEQFF.

This sequence joins TRBV7-9 and TRBJ1-2, with 8 bases identical to TRBD1. Germline V gene data show CDR1 as SEHNR and CDR2 as FQNEAQ (reference sequence). V shed 5 bases, J shed 7 bases, and the junction held 3 bases outside the gene matches. The CDR3 sequence is 12 residues long. The CDR3, as DNA: TGTGCCAGCAGCCGGACAGGGAGTGGCTACACCTTC. Its translation: CASSRTGSGYTF.